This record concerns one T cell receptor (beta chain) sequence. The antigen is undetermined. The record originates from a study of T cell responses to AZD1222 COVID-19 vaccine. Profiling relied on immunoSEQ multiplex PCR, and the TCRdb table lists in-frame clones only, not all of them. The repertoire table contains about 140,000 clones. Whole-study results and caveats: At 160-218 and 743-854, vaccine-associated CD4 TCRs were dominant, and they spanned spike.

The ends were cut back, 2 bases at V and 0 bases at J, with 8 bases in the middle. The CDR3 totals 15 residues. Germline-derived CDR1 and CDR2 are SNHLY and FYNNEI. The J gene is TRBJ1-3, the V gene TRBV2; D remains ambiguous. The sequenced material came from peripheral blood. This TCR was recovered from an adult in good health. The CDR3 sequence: CASSEYVVSGNTIYF. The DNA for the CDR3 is TGTGCCAGCAGTGAATATGTAGTCTCTGGAAACACCATATATTTT.